This T cell receptor (beta chain) was recorded in a study of blood T cell repertoires in COVID-19. Study-wide background: COVID-19 samples collected from the United States, Italy and Spain covered acute and convalescent phases. The analysed material was cDNA or gDNA that came from T cells, B-cell-depleted T cells, or PBMCs.

In the study's own analysis: For nucleated cells, counts were estimated from reference gene primer amplification. This table comes from immunoSEQ multiplex PCR, and its TCRdb copy is limited to in-frame clones, with some not included. D and trimming come from the DNA, and the V and J calls and clone size come from that table. The sample gives hundreds of thousands of clones, 88% of which show up once; about 11% is in the top ten. Trimming shortened V by 4 bases and J by 3 bases, and 16 bases separated the two germline ends. The CDR3 has 15 residues. The germline gives CDR1 LGHNA, CDR2 YNFKEQ. Seattle patient enrollment occurred during active infection, with longitudinal follow-up thereafter.

The chain carries TRBV4-2 and TRBJ2-7; possibly TRBD2 for D (7 bases). Sequencing input: peripheral blood. The TCR originated in a woman in her 30s with COVID-19, enrolled during active disease. The CDR3 sequence: CASSREGGGGYEQYF. The CDR3 nucleotides are TGTGCCAGCAGCCGAGAGGGGGGAGGGGGCTACGAGCAGTACTTC.